These T cell receptor beta chains were read from a single sample in a study of blood T cells in healthy people across ages. TCRdb called the 5' RACE reads again in MiXCR, with one record for every CDR3 protein. The sample carries more than 700,000 distinct CDR3 sequences, about 53% recorded once. The specimen sequenced was blood. The source is an elderly man in good health. CDR3s include the opening cysteine and the closing phenylalanine or tryptophan. Each record gives: CDR3 protein, CDR3 DNA, D gene, J gene, V gene, clone size. A D gene is named only where the DNA matches it firmly. Size is stated for part of the rows, as once, few or many counts, or as a class when the clone is expanded.

CASSLSSPGRNEQFF	TGTGCCAGCAGTTTGAGTAGCCCTGGACGCAATGAGCAGTTCTTC	-	TRBJ2-1	TRBV28	-
CSASGQTGDIQYF	TGCAGTGCTAGCGGACAAACAGGGGACATTCAGTACTTC	TRBD1	TRBJ2-4	TRBV20-1	few
CASSIGGRSEQYF	TGTGCCAGCAGTATAGGCGGGAGGTCCGAGCAGTACTTC	TRBD2	TRBJ2-7	TRBV2	-
CSARDPGGSNQPQHF	TGCAGTGCTAGAGATCCGGGGGGGAGCAATCAGCCCCAGCATTTT	-	TRBJ1-5	TRBV20-1	-
CASSYRRDRDYEQYF	TGTGCCAGCAGTTACCGCCGGGACAGGGATTACGAGCAGTACTTC	TRBD1	TRBJ2-7	TRBV6-5	few
CASSHLEAGAGYTF	TGTGCCAGCAGCCACCTTGAGGCAGGGGCTGGCTACACCTTC	-	TRBJ1-2	TRBV3-1	few
CSVEDSVSGSSYNEQFF	TGCAGCGTTGAAGATTCGGTAAGCGGGAGCTCCTACAATGAGCAGTTCTTC	TRBD2	TRBJ2-1	TRBV29-1	few
CASSPFDTGTGELFF	TGTGCCAGCTCACCATTTGATACGGGGACCGGGGAGCTGTTTTTT	-	TRBJ2-2	TRBV18	once
CASSHTRDRVLSQHF	TGTGCCAGCAGCCATACCCGGGACAGGGTTTTATCCCAGCATTTT	TRBD1	TRBJ1-5	TRBV4-2	-
CSVRTHTRNEQFF	TGCAGCGTCCGGACACATACTAGAAATGAGCAGTTCTTC	-	TRBJ2-1	TRBV29-1	-
CASSENRNTEAFF	TGTGCCAGCAGTGAGAACAGGAACACTGAAGCTTTCTTT	-	TRBJ1-1	TRBV6-1	few
CASSYLGTANYGYTF	TGTGCCAGCAGTTACTTGGGGACAGCTAACTATGGCTACACCTTC	TRBD1	TRBJ1-2	TRBV6-5	few
CASTLGPGDQETQYF	TGTGCCAGCACCCTAGGGCCGGGAGACCAAGAGACCCAGTACTTC	-	TRBJ2-5	TRBV9	-
CSVAPTGVNTEAFF	TGCAGCGTTGCCCCCACAGGTGTGAATACTGAAGCTTTCTTT	-	TRBJ1-1	TRBV29-1	-
CASSFTGSSYNEQFF	TGTGCCAGCTCATTTACAGGGAGCTCCTACAATGAGCAGTTCTTC	-	TRBJ2-1	TRBV18	-
CASSLWGTETQYF	TGTGCCAGCAGTTTATGGGGGACGGAGACCCAGTACTTC	-	TRBJ2-5	TRBV12-3/TRBV12-4	-
CSARDRTLGTNNQPQHF	TGCAGTGCTAGAGATCGCACCCTCGGGACAAACAATCAGCCCCAGCATTTT	-	TRBJ1-5	TRBV20-1	-
CASSLPTSASTDTQYF	TGCGCCAGCAGCCTCCCGACTAGCGCTAGCACAGATACGCAGTATTTT	TRBD2	TRBJ2-3	TRBV5-1	-
CASSPPGQGGREQYF	TGCGCCAGCAGCCCCCCAGGACAGGGAGGACGGGAGCAGTACTTC	TRBD1	TRBJ2-7	TRBV5-1	-
CASGRGTYNEQFF	TGTGCCAGCGGTCGGGGCACCTACAATGAGCAGTTCTTC	-	TRBJ2-1	TRBV12-3/TRBV12-4	-
CASSPGQRQGLPGANVLTF	TGTGCCAGCAGTCCTGGGCAGCGACAAGGGTTACCTGGGGCCAACGTCCTGACTTTC	-	TRBJ2-6	TRBV6-7	-
CASSFRGLAETQYF	TGTGCCAGCAGCTTTCGGGGACTAGCTGAGACCCAGTACTTC	TRBD2	TRBJ2-5	TRBV7-9	few
CASLAGGLGNEQYF	TGTGCCAGCTTAGCGGGAGGGCTGGGAAATGAGCAGTACTTC	TRBD2	TRBJ2-7	TRBV6-1	-
CASSAGLIHRGRLEKLFF	TGTGCCAGCAGCGCCGGGCTAATTCACAGGGGGCGGTTGGAAAAACTGTTTTTT	TRBD1	TRBJ1-4	TRBV2	-